These 19 T cell receptor beta chains originate from one sample sequenced in a study of blood T cell repertoires in COVID-19. Clones were read by immunoSEQ multiplex PCR, and TCRdb kept only the in-frame ones, dropping some. The repertoire holds roughly 50,000 clones, with 70% to 90% as singletons. Sequencing was performed on peripheral blood. The receptors stem from a human donor in a cohort sampled during active COVID-19.

This clone occurred once. The genes are TRBV19 and TRBJ2-5, with D possibly TRBD2 on 6 matching bases. The CDR3 loop spans 15 amino acids. From germline, CDR1 is LNHDA and CDR2 SQIVND (reference sequence). With 1 base removed from V and 5 bases from J, the gap between germline ends came to 14 bases. CDR3 DNA sequence: TGTGCCAGTAGTATAGGGCCGTCGGGGGAGGAGACCCAGTACTTC. Translated, it gives CASSIGPSGEETQYF.

The chain links TRBV4-3 to TRBJ2-7; 11 positions agree with TRBD1. The CDR3 loop spans 19 amino acids. V lost 0 bases to trimming and J lost 0 bases; unmatched junction nucleotides: 10. Germline V gene data show CDR1 as LGHNA and CDR2 as YSLEER. The CDR3 coding sequence is TGCGCCAGCAGCCAAGATGGACCTTTGGGGACAGGGGGCTCCTACGAGCAGTACTTC. This gives the protein CASSQDGPLGTGGSYEQYF.

V gene TRBV12-3 or TRBV12-4 combines with J gene TRBJ2-7; tentatively, D is TRBD2 (5 bases). There are 13 residues in the CDR3. Trimming pared 4 bases from V and 5 bases from J, leaving 12 bases between. The chain's CDR3 is CASSYGLKNEQYF. The CDR3, as DNA: TGTGCCAGCAGTTACGGACTTAAAAACGAGCAGTACTTC.

The table lists this clone with a few counts. The chain links TRBV5-1 to TRBJ2-3, with D tentatively TRBD2 (6 bases). V was shortened by 4 bases and J by 5 bases, with 20 bases between the two germline ends. This CDR3 has 16 residues. Germline V gene data show CDR1 as SGHRS and CDR2 as YFSETQ. The DNA for the CDR3 is TGCGCCAGCAGCCCCCCGGTGGGGGGAGGCGGAGATACGCAGTATTTT. This translates into CASSPPVGGGGDTQYF.

This chain joins TRBV6-5 and TRBJ1-5; no definite D call. CDR1 and CDR2 from the germline V gene are MNHEY and SVGAGI. This CDR3 has 12 residues. The V end was cut by 4 bases, the J end by 7 bases, with 8 bases between. This CDR3 is CASSSPRQPQHF. The CDR3 DNA reads as TGTGCCAGCAGTTCCCCCAGGCAGCCCCAGCATTTT.

The genes are TRBV21-1 and TRBJ1-1; the table assigns TRBD1, which was not confirmed against the DNA. TRBV21-1 is an annotated pseudogene. The CDR3 has 17 residues. Here the CDR3 DNA reads TGTGCCAGCAGCCCCCGGGACAGGGGGCTTCGGGTCACTGAAGCTTTCTTT. Encoded protein: CASSPRDRGLRVTEAFF.

The chain uses TRBV5-1 and TRBJ2-3, with a possible D match to TRBD1 (6 bases). V shed 0 bases and J shed 2 bases, with 13 bases lying between them. Germline CDR1 and CDR2: SGHRS and YFSETQ. The CDR3 has 16 residues. The CDR3 here is CASSLGDRSFTDTQYF. CDR3 in DNA: TGCGCCAGCAGCTTGGGAGACAGGTCCTTCACAGATACGCAGTATTTT.

The rearrangement uses TRBV6-2 or TRBV6-3 and TRBJ2-7; D is possibly TRBD1 (5 bases). Per germline, CDR1 MNHEY and CDR2 SVGEGT. This CDR3 has 15 amino acids. V lost 2 bases, J lost 5 bases, and 16 bases lay in between. As DNA, the CDR3 is TGTGCCAGCAGTTACGGCGTGGGGCGTCTGAACGAGCAGTACTTC. It encodes CASSYGVGRLNEQYF.

In this sample, this clone turned up once. The chain joins TRBV27 to TRBJ2-5; 10 bases agree with TRBD2. J gave up 0 bases and V 5 bases, and 6 bases lay outside the gene matches. The CDR3 consists of 16 residues. CDR1 is MNHEY, CDR2 SMNVEV, per germline (reference sequence). The CDR3 spells CASSPTAGGYQETQYF. The CDR3 DNA follows: TGTGCCAGCAGTCCAACAGCGGGGGGGTACCAAGAGACCCAGTACTTC.

The chain joins TRBV12-3 or TRBV12-4 to TRBJ2-5; D uncertain. V shed 3 bases and J shed 1 base, with 6 bases lying between them. CDR3 length: 13 amino acids. This chain's CDR3 is CASSFSLQETQYF. The CDR3 DNA sequence: TGTGCCAGCAGTTTTTCCCTCCAAGAGACCCAGTACTTC.

The chain carries TRBV27 and TRBJ2-7; 11 bases match TRBD2. Unmatched junction bases numbered 21, after V lost 7 bases and J lost 4 bases. Germline V gene lookup returns CDR1 MNHEY and CDR2 SMNVEV (reference sequence). This CDR3 spans 19 amino acids. The CDR3 nucleotides read TGTGCCAGCACCTTCTTCGGAGTAGCGGGGGGGCAACTTCCTTACGAGCAGTACTTC. Its protein is CASTFFGVAGGQLPYEQYF.

The J gene is TRBJ2-4, the V gene TRBV5-1, with D possibly being TRBD1 (6 bases). Germline V CDR1 and CDR2: SGHRS, YFSETQ. This CDR3 has 14 residues. The ends were cut back, 3 bases at V and 9 bases at J, with 16 bases in the middle. Here the CDR3 reads CASSSAPPGAIQYF. CDR3 DNA: TGCGCCAGCAGCTCAGCTCCCCCAGGGGCCATTCAGTACTTC.

The rearrangement uses TRBV7-2 and TRBJ2-2; 12 nucleotides match TRBD2. V lost 5 bases and J lost 3; bases outside the gene matches: 7. Germline V gene lookup returns CDR1 SGHTA and CDR2 FQGNSA. The CDR3 is 17 residues long. CDR3 DNA: TGTGCCAGCAGCCCTAGCGGACTAGCGGGGTACACCGGGGAGCTGTTTTTT. This sequence encodes CASSPSGLAGYTGELFF.

V usage is TRBV9 and J usage is TRBJ1-6, with a weak D call TRBD1 (6 bases). Germline assignment: CDR1 SGDLS and CDR2 YYNGEE. The CDR3 length is 15 residues. The V gene lost 0 bases and the J gene lost 9 bases, with 13 bases spanning the gap. This chain's CDR3 is CASSVGVTGGSPLHF. CDR3 sequence (DNA): TGTGCCAGCAGCGTAGGGGTGACAGGAGGTTCACCCCTCCACTTT. Filled out from reference TRBV9 and TRBJ1-6, the complete variable domain reads DSGVTQTPKHLITATGQRVTLRCSPRSGDLSVYWYQQSLDQGLQFLIQYYNGEERAKGNILERFSAQQFPDLHSELNLSSLELGDSALYFCASSVGVTGGSPLHFGNGTRLTVT.

This clone was picked up one time. The chain combines TRBV19 with TRBJ1-2; a possible D gene is TRBD1 (5 bases). V lost 4 bases to trimming and J lost 3 bases, with 18 bases between them. The CDR3 sequence is 16 residues long. CDR1 and CDR2 from the germline V gene are LNHDA and SQIVND (reference sequence). The CDR3 here is CASSSGSRAFDYGYTF. CDR3 nucleotides: TGTGCCAGTAGTAGCGGATCCAGGGCCTTCGACTATGGCTACACCTTC.

The CDR3 nucleotides read TGTGCCAGCAGTTTATCAAGGGGTAACACCGGGGAGCTGTTTTTT. Translated, it gives CASSLSRGNTGELFF. The rearrangement uses TRBV27 and TRBJ2-2, with D tentatively TRBD1 (5 bases). Per the germline V gene, CDR1 is MNHEY and CDR2 is SMNVEV (reference sequence). The germline V and J ends were trimmed by 0 bases and 2 bases, with 7 bases remaining between them. The CDR3 has 15 residues.

The chain uses TRBV24-1 and TRBJ2-1, with 7 positions matching TRBD1. Trimming cost V 5 bases and J 4 bases; bases outside gene matches: 7. The length of the CDR3 is 15 residues. The germline CDR1 and CDR2 sequences are KGHDR and SFDVKD. CDR3 loop: CATSAGQALYNEQFF. DNA for the CDR3: TGTGCCACCAGTGCCGGACAGGCCTTATACAATGAGCAGTTCTTC.

V and J are TRBV5-1 and TRBJ2-1; the match to TRBD1 covers 12 bases. After removal of 0 bases from V and 3 bases from J, the junction contained 1 base not matched to a gene. Germline V lookup: CDR1 SGHRS, CDR2 YFSETQ. The CDR3 runs to 16 residues. The CDR3 DNA reads TGCGCCAGCAGCTTGGGGGACAGGGGGCACTACAATGAGCAGTTCTTC. Residues: CASSLGDRGHYNEQFF.

The chain combines TRBV6-5 with TRBJ1-2, with 12 bases lining up with TRBD1. The germline CDR1 and CDR2 sequences are MNHEY and SVGAGI. V shed 2 bases, J shed 4 bases, and the junction held 2 bases outside the gene matches. The CDR3 consists of 15 residues. The CDR3 nucleotides are TGTGCCAGCAGTTACCGGGACAGGGGGCCCTATGGCTACACCTTC. Translating gives CASSYRDRGPYGYTF.